The source of this TCR beta chain is a study of cytomegalovirus exposure and HLA in healthy donors. The PCR contained 60 Vbeta and 13 Jbeta primers. Measured with immunoSEQ multiplex PCR; TCRdb has only the in-frame clones, and not every one. The data contain approximately 170,000 clones, approximately 80% of them singletons. Germline V CDR1 and CDR2: SNHLY, FYNNEI. Trimming cost V 6 bases and J 5 bases, with 11 bases left between them. The CDR3 loop spans 12 amino acids. This clone was detected once. This clonotype originated in a male donor in good health and CMV-seronegative. The V and J genes are TRBV2 and TRBJ2-7; D is possibly TRBD1 (5 bases). Material for sequencing was PBMCs. CDR3 protein: CASRPRGHEQYF. DNA for the CDR3: TGTGCCAGCAGACCTAGGGGTCACGAGCAGTACTTC.